This entry describes one T cell receptor beta chain. Its antigen is undetermined. The sample comes from a study of identical twins. The CDR3 loop spans 17 amino acids. Germline V CDR1 and CDR2: LNHNV, YYDKDF (reference sequence). Trimming took 0 bases from V and 0 from J, leaving 11 bases between them. TCRdb ran MiXCR on the 5' RACE reads and lists one entry per CDR3 protein. The repertoire holds about 450,000 distinct CDR3 sequences, with around a sixth as singletons. Every donor was a healthy Caucasian. Study-wide points: Beta out-of-frame sequences displayed a weaker excess of sharing between twins.

The chain employs TRBV15 and TRBJ1-4, with D unresolved. The source of this sequence is a man between 50 and 59 years old in good health. Source material: naive T cells sorted from blood. In DNA form, the CDR3 reads TGTGCCACCAGCAGAGAGGGCAGACCTGCAACTAATGAAAAACTGTTTTTT. Protein: CATSREGRPATNEKLFF.